This TCR beta chain originates from a study of beta chain features in type 1 diabetes. In the study overall: Patients and healthy donors were similar in age, gender and cell yields.

This clone was observed a handful of times. The authors reverse transcribed all of the isolated RNA, so sequencing captured expressed TCRB transcripts. Generated by immunoSEQ multiplex PCR, the TCRdb table keeps only in-frame clones and is missing some. The sample records 620,000 or so clones, roughly 16% being singletons. V shed 2 bases, J shed 7 bases, and the junction held 3 bases outside the gene matches. Germline CDR1 reads MDHEN; CDR2 reads SYDVKM. CDR3 size: 13 residues. The gene calls are TRBV28 and TRBJ1-2, with 8 nucleotides matching TRBD1. The sequence derives from a man younger than 35 in good health. Sequences were obtained from naive CD4+ T cells from blood. In DNA, the CDR3 is TGTGCCAGCAGTTTACAGGGGGCCTTTGGCTACACCTTC. It translates to CASSLQGAFGYTF.